Sequencing of this T cell receptor beta chain was carried out in a study of graft-versus-host responses after intestinal transplantation. A word on this clone: Its target is unknown.

Study conclusions and caveats: GvH clones turned up in recipient marrow; some had shown up first in ileum or blood.

The germline V and J ends were trimmed by 3 bases and 4 bases, with 14 bases remaining between them. This CDR3 has 15 residues. Germline values: CDR1 MNHEY, CDR2 SMNVEV (reference sequence). Repertoires were generated with immunoSEQ multiplex PCR, while TCRdb's copy carries only in-frame clones and drops some. The sample consists of about a thousand clones, roughly 96% of them appearing once. The source of this sequence is a human patient who received an intestinal transplant, so some T cells may come from the graft donor. The specimen was PBMCs, collected 9 days after transplant. The chain uses TRBV27 and TRBJ2-3; D ambiguous. The CDR3 protein is CASSFGKGGPDTQYF. The CDR3 DNA reads as TGTGCCAGCAGTTTTGGAAAAGGTGGCCCAGATACGCAGTATTTT.